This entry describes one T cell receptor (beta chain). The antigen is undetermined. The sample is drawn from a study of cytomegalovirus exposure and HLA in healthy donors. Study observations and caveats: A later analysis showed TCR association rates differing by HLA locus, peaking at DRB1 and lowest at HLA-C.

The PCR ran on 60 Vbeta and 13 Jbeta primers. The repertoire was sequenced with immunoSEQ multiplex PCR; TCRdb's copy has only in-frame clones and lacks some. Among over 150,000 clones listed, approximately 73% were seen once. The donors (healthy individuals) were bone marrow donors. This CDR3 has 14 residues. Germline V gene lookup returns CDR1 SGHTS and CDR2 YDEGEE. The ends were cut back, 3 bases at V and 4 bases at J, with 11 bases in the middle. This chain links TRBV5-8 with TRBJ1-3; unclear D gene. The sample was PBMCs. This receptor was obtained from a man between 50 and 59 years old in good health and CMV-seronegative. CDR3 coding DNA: TGTGCCAGCAGCTCTTGGGAGTTGGGAAACACCATATATTTT. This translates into CASSSWELGNTIYF.